These 11 T cell receptor beta chains originate from one sample sequenced in a study of OX40 agonist ivuxolimab in advanced cancers. To prepare the library, the immunoSEQ multiplex PCR assay was applied. TCRdb limited this immuneACCESS table to in-frame rearrangements with V and J called. A share of clones is missing; checked studies link under half to unresolved V genes, and the rest is unexplained. Here the sample has about 20,000 clones; under 85% occur a single time. Clones ranked in the top ten supply 15% to 20% of the sample. The source material was CD4+ or CD8+ T cells sorted from blood, sampled in a trial of the OX40 agonist ivuxolimab. The receptor set was obtained from an adult with an advanced solid tumor such as melanoma, head and neck, liver or kidney cancer.

The gene calls are TRBV5-5 and TRBJ1-4, with D perhaps matching TRBD1 (5 bases). CDR3 length equals 15 residues. Trimming took 6 bases from V and 8 from J, leaving 20 bases between them. The V gene's germline CDR1 is SGHKS and CDR2 YYEKEE (reference sequence). CDR3 sequence reads: CASIGFFRVREKLFF. The CDR3 bases are TGTGCCAGCATAGGTTTTTTCAGGGTAAGGGAAAAACTGTTTTTT.

Remarks on this clone: Mismatch with germline at one junction end may stem from a read error. The chain carries TRBV2 and TRBJ2-2, with 7 nucleotides matching TRBD2. This CDR3 has 17 residues. Germline-derived CDR1 and CDR2 are SNHLY and FYNNEI. CDR3 in DNA: TGTGCCAGCAGTGAAGAGGGAGGGCCCACGAACACCAGGGAGCTGTTTTTT. Translation: CASSEEGGPTNTRELFF.

Judged by abundance, this clone is medium-sized. The genes are TRBV5-1 and TRBJ2-3; 14 bases align to TRBD2. This CDR3 is 19 amino acids long. In germline, CDR1 is SGHRS, CDR2 YFSETQ. With V trimmed by 4 bases and J by 0 bases, 10 bases remained unmatched. The CDR3 coding sequence is TGCGCCAGCAGCCCGGGACTAGCGGGGGTTATCACTAGCACAGATACGCAGTATTTT. It encodes CASSPGLAGVITSTDTQYF.

The V call is TRBV9, the J call TRBJ2-7, with a tentative D call TRBD1 (7 bases). The V gene's germline CDR1 is SGDLS and CDR2 YYNGEE. CDR3 length: 14 amino acids. The germline V and J ends were trimmed by 3 bases and 3 bases, with 13 bases remaining between them. CDR3 nucleotide sequence: TGTGCCAGCAGCGGACACAGGGGAGGCTACGAGCAGTACTTC. Amino acids: CASSGHRGGYEQYF.

The gene calls are TRBV6-5 and TRBJ1-1; D gene ambiguous. The germline CDR1 and CDR2 sequences are MNHEY and SVGAGI. The germline V and J ends were trimmed by 4 bases and 1 base, with 13 bases remaining between them. The CDR3 is made up of 15 amino acids. The chain's CDR3 is CASSSMDRPNTEAFF. CDR3 coding DNA: TGTGCCAGCAGTTCCATGGACCGACCGAACACTGAAGCTTTCTTT.

The J gene is TRBJ2-3, the V gene TRBV9; 8 bases agree with TRBD1. Germline values: CDR1 SGDLS, CDR2 YYNGEE. Trimming cost V 1 base and J 1 base; bases outside gene matches: 2. There are 15 residues in the CDR3. CDR3 region: CASSVSGQGTDTQYF. CDR3 nucleotides: TGTGCCAGCAGCGTATCGGGACAGGGCACAGATACGCAGTATTTT.

The rearrangement uses TRBV13 and TRBJ2-1; possible D gene TRBD2, 6 bases. The germline V gene has CDR1 PRHDT and CDR2 FYEKMQ (reference sequence). V lost 8 bases to trimming and J lost 4 bases, with 12 bases between them. The CDR3 contains 13 residues. DNA of the CDR3: TGTGCCAGCCAAAGCCGGGGGTACAATGAGCAGTTCTTC. This sequence encodes CASQSRGYNEQFF.

This clone appeared once. The chain has TRBV27 and TRBJ1-5, with 9 nucleotides matching TRBD1. V gave up 5 bases and J gave up 1 base; unmatched junction bases: 3. CDR3 length: 15 amino acids. Germline CDR1 and CDR2: MNHEY and SMNVEV (reference sequence). DNA of the CDR3: TGTGCCAGCAGTCTGGACAGGGGAAGCAATCAGCCCCAGCATTTT. It translates to CASSLDRGSNQPQHF.

V gene TRBV5-4 combines with J gene TRBJ1-2, with D maybe TRBD1 (6 bases). This CDR3 contains 15 residues. Looked up from germline, CDR1 is SGHNT and CDR2 is YYREEE (reference sequence). The V end was cut by 1 base, the J end by 3 bases, with 13 bases between. Here the CDR3 DNA reads TGTGCCAGCAGCTTGCCTATCGGGACATACTATGGCTACACCTTC. Protein product: CASSLPIGTYYGYTF.

This clone is deemed medium-sized. This same CDR3 is encoded by further DNA sequences in the sample. V and J are TRBV19 and TRBJ2-1; TRBD2 aligns across 10 bases. The CDR3 is made up of 15 amino acids. The germline CDR1 and CDR2 sequences are LNHDA and SQIVND (reference sequence). V lost 5 bases and J lost 4; bases outside the gene matches: 5. The CDR3 DNA reads as TGTGCCAGTAGTGTAACTAGCGGGGATTACAATGAGCAGTTCTTC. It encodes CASSVTSGDYNEQFF.

The chain links TRBV4-1 to TRBJ1-6; D call uncertain. Germline V lookup: CDR1 MGHRA, CDR2 YSYEKL. V was clipped by 0 bases and J by 7 bases, with 19 bases between them. This CDR3 is built from 18 residues. The CDR3 nucleotides are TGCGCCAGCAGCCAAGATCATCTTACGTCCTTACGAAATTCACCCCTCCACTTT. Its protein product is CASSQDHLTSLRNSPLHF.